A single sample gave rise to the 8 T cell receptor beta chains below, sequenced in a study of human T cells and chemical hapten exposure. TCRdb reprocessed the RACE reads with MiXCR, giving one entry per CDR3 protein. The profile shows around 380,000 distinct CDR3 sequences, 4.8% of them singletons. The time point is: patch test 1, 2 weeks after DPC sensitization. Treatment in this sample: therapeutic diphenylcyclopropenone sensitization with weekly scalp DPC. This specimen consisted of whole blood, obtained in connection with sensitization to the hapten diphenylcyclopropenone (DPC). The receptor source for this set is a woman aged 45-65 years with alopecia areata. Some clones in this sample may be carry-over from other donors' samples.

This clonotype occurred many times. V and J are TRBV6-6 and TRBJ1-2, with D uncertain. Trimming stripped 4 bases from V and 8 bases from J, with 8 bases between. Looked up from germline, CDR1 is MNHNY and CDR2 is SVGAGI (reference sequence). The CDR3 runs 11 residues. CDR3 protein: CASSSGLGYTF. DNA for the CDR3: TGTGCCAGCAGTTCAGGTCTGGGCTACACCTTC.

The V and J genes are TRBV12-3 or TRBV12-4 and TRBJ1-1; weak D call: TRBD1 (6 bases). The CDR3 sequence is 16 residues long. The germline V and J ends were trimmed by 6 bases and 5 bases, with 22 bases remaining between them. The CDR3 loop reads CASSFGRGTFLTEAFF. CDR3 sequence (DNA): TGTGCCAGCAGCTTTGGCAGGGGTACATTTTTGACTGAAGCTTTCTTT.

V is TRBV6-6 and J is TRBJ1-2; 8 bases align to TRBD1. V gave up 8 bases and J gave up 3 bases; unmatched junction bases: 11. The germline V gene encodes CDR1 MNHNY and CDR2 SVGAGI (reference sequence). The CDR3 extends over 15 amino acids. CDR3 DNA sequence: TGTGCCAGCTCTCCTGCGGCAGGGGGCGACTATGGCTACACCTTC. Translated, it gives CASSPAAGGDYGYTF.

V and J are TRBV4-3 and TRBJ2-5; D ambiguous. V dropped 1 base and J dropped 1 base, with 4 bases sitting between them. The CDR3 spans 13 residues. CDR1 is LGHNA, CDR2 YSLEER, per germline. The chain's CDR3 is CASSQGFQETQYF. CDR3 DNA: TGCGCCAGCAGCCAAGGGTTCCAAGAGACCCAGTACTTC.

This clonotype has ten or more counts. J is TRBJ2-3 and V is TRBV7-2, with 9 bases that match TRBD2. Germline CDR1 is SGHTA and CDR2 is FQGNSA. The V segment lost 1 base and the J segment 2 bases; nucleotides outside the gene matches: 1. The length of the CDR3 is 15 residues. The CDR3 nucleotides read TGTGCCAGCAGCTTAGTAGCGGGAGACACAGATACGCAGTATTTT. As protein: CASSLVAGDTDTQYF.

Only a few counts were recorded for this clonotype. V and J are TRBV6-2 or TRBV6-3 and TRBJ1-5, with 8 nucleotides matching TRBD1. V lost 2 bases and J lost 6; bases outside the gene matches: 6. CDR3 length: 15 residues. Germline CDR1 reads MNHEY; CDR2 reads SVGEGT. In DNA form, the CDR3 reads TGTGCCAGCAGTTACCGGCCAGGGGGCAGTCAGCCCCAGCATTTT. Residues: CASSYRPGGSQPQHF.

This clonotype has a handful of counts. V gene TRBV7-7 combines with J gene TRBJ2-3; D ambiguous. CDR1 SSHAT and CDR2 FNYEAQ come from the germline V gene (reference sequence). The CDR3 is 13 residues long. Trimming stripped 5 bases from V and 6 bases from J, with 12 bases between. The CDR3 loop reads CASSTAVGDTQYF. CDR3 bases: TGTGCCAGCAGCACCGCTGTAGGGGATACGCAGTATTTT. Drawing the rest from reference TRBV7-7 and TRBJ2-3, the complete variable domain is GAGVSQSPRYKVTKRGQDVTLRCDPISSHATLYWYQQALGQGPEFLTYFNYEAQPDKSGLPSDRFSAERPEGSISTLTIQRTEQRDSAMYRCASSTAVGDTQYFGPGTRLTVL.

The chain joins TRBV20-1 to TRBJ2-3; D is possibly TRBD2 (5 bases). Deletions cut 1 base from V and 2 bases from J, with 16 bases between. Germline CDR1 is DFQATT and CDR2 is SNEGSKA (reference sequence). This CDR3 spans 16 amino acids. Written as DNA, the CDR3 is TGCAGTGCTAGAGTCTCGAGCGGACCCCTCACAGATACGCAGTATTTT. Translating it yields CSARVSSGPLTDTQYF.